The present T cell receptor (beta chain) was sequenced within a study of T cells in women clearing cervical HPV infection. Study overall: Only a few women had HLA typing results available. General observations from the study: CIN3+ cases had significantly higher TCR repertoire richness than controls, but evenness did not differ.

Points on this clone: What it binds is unknown. The read terminates 3 residues before the CDR3 end, so the remaining end is supplied by the germline J gene.

Trimming took 0 bases from V and 2 from J; bases not matched to a gene: 5. CDR3 length: 16 amino acids. CDR1 is SGHNT, CDR2 YYREEE, per germline (reference sequence). Libraries were prepared by immunoSEQ multiplex PCR; TCRdb keeps only in-frame clonotypes and omits some of them. This table holds around 31,000 clones. The sample consisted of blood buffy coat. This chain connects TRBV5-4 to TRBJ2-1; 7 positions match TRBD2. This clonotype originated in a woman between 18 and 70 years old with a cervical HPV16 infection that either progressed to CIN3+ or cleared (not recorded which). CDR3 sequence reads: CASSLVPAGTYNEQFF. The DNA read from the CDR3 is TGTGCCAGCAGCTTGGTTCCAGCGGGGACCTACAATGAG.